Below are 10 T cell receptor beta chains sequenced from a single sample in a study of CD8 T cells in ankylosing spondylitis. TCRdb reanalysed the 5' RACE reads using MiXCR and keeps one entry per CDR3 protein. Of just under 350,000 distinct CDR3 sequences listed, about 15% are singletons. Material: blood, either unsorted or a sorted T cell fraction (not recorded which). Receptors originate from a male donor with ankylosing spondylitis or in good health (not recorded which).

This clonotype was recorded a few times. The J gene is TRBJ1-2, the V gene TRBV20-1; a weak D match, TRBD1 (6 bases). CDR3 size: 10 residues. Germline V CDR1 and CDR2: DFQATT, SNEGSKA (reference sequence). The V end lost 5 bases, the J end lost 8 bases, and 9 bases lay between the germline ends. CDR3 protein: CSALQGGYTF. The CDR3 region has the DNA TGCAGTGCTCTCCAGGGGGGCTACACCTTC.

This clonotype is a singleton in its sample. J is TRBJ2-6 and V is TRBV5-1; D not resolved. Trimming stripped 0 bases from V and 0 bases from J, with 10 bases between. The CDR3 is 17 amino acids. Germline assignment: CDR1 SGHRS and CDR2 YFSETQ. CDR3 protein: CASSLAGFSSGANVLTF. The CDR3 DNA reads TGCGCCAGCAGCTTGGCCGGATTCAGCTCTGGGGCCAACGTCCTGACTTTC.

This clonotype occurred a few times. The chain joins TRBV5-1 to TRBJ2-5; D not resolved. This CDR3 contains 15 residues. V lost 4 bases, J lost 0 bases, and 13 bases lay in between. Germline V gene data show CDR1 as SGHRS and CDR2 as YFSETQ. CDR3: CASSGTTQDQETQYF. The CDR3 DNA sequence: TGCGCCAGCAGCGGAACAACCCAAGACCAAGAGACCCAGTACTTC.

This clonotype was seen a handful of times. The gene calls are TRBV11-2 and TRBJ2-3; D perhaps matches TRBD2 (5 bases). The ends were cut back, 0 bases at V and 0 bases at J, with 19 bases in the middle. Germline-derived CDR1 and CDR2 are SGHAT and FQNNGV. CDR3 size: 19 residues. CDR3 in amino acids: CASSLDLMGRRTSTDTQYF. In nucleotides, the CDR3 is TGTGCCAGCAGCTTAGATCTAATGGGGAGAAGAACTAGCACAGATACGCAGTATTTT.

This clonotype was picked up a small number of times. The chain is built from TRBV10-3 and TRBJ1-1; D possibly corresponds to TRBD1 (5 bases). The CDR3 spans 13 residues. V lost 6 bases and J 1 base, leaving 9 bases between the germline ends. CDR1 ENHRY and CDR2 SYGVKD come from the germline V gene. CDR3 sequence: CAISSQGNTEAFF. The CDR3 nucleotides read TGTGCCATCAGCTCGCAGGGGAACACTGAAGCTTTCTTT.

This clonotype was counted many times. The chain uses TRBV3-1 and TRBJ2-1; 10 bases match TRBD1. Per germline, CDR1 LGHDT and CDR2 YNNKEL (reference sequence). Trimming at V came to 1 base and at J to 7 bases, leaving 7 bases not matched to a gene. This CDR3 spans 16 amino acids. The CDR3 reads CASSQGGQGLMNEQFF. The DNA for the CDR3 is TGTGCCAGCAGCCAAGGGGGACAGGGGTTGATGAATGAGCAGTTCTTC.

V and J are TRBV5-1 and TRBJ2-5, with 12 nucleotides matching TRBD2. This CDR3 has 21 residues. The V gene's germline CDR1 is SGHRS and CDR2 YFSETQ. V lost 2 bases, J lost 0 bases, and 17 bases stayed unmatched. The CDR3 protein is CASSLKDGLAGLNPYQETQYF. The DNA for the CDR3 is TGCGCCAGCAGCTTAAAGGATGGACTAGCGGGATTGAATCCGTACCAAGAGACCCAGTACTTC.

This clonotype was seen only a few times. The chain couples TRBV5-1 to TRBJ2-1; possibly TRBD2 for D (5 bases). The V gene's germline CDR1 is SGHRS and CDR2 YFSETQ. The CDR3 runs 17 residues. The ends were cut back, 6 bases at V and 0 bases at J, with 19 bases in the middle. This chain's CDR3 is CASTPGLSLSSYNEQFF. The CDR3 nucleotides are TGCGCCAGCACACCAGGACTGTCACTAAGCTCCTACAATGAGCAGTTCTTC.

This clonotype was seen only a few times. The J gene is TRBJ1-2, the V gene TRBV12-3 or TRBV12-4; D gene uncertain. This CDR3 is 15 amino acids long. Trimming stripped 5 bases from V and 3 bases from J, with 16 bases between. In DNA, the CDR3 is TGTGCCAGCAGTCCCCCCGAACGGGTTTACTATGGCTACACCTTC. This encodes CASSPPERVYYGYTF.

The chain has TRBV5-1 and TRBJ2-5; unclear D gene. The CDR3 extends over 14 amino acids. The V and J ends lost 0 bases and 2 bases respectively, with 8 bases between them. In germline, CDR1 is SGHRS, CDR2 YFSETQ. CDR3: CASSLGVIQETQYF. The CDR3 DNA reads as TGCGCCAGCAGCTTGGGGGTTATTCAAGAGACCCAGTACTTC.